The clone carrying this T cell receptor (beta chain) appeared a few times. This specimen belongs to a study of blood T cell repertoires in COVID-19. Across the whole study: The origin of the acute and convalescent COVID-19 samples was the United States, Italy and Spain. From T cells, B-cell-depleted T cells, or PBMCs came the material, which was cDNA or gDNA.

Authors' processing steps: Amplifying reference gene primers gave estimates of nucleated cell counts. Here immunoSEQ multiplex PCR was the method, and the copy in TCRdb shows in-frame clones only, minus some. V and J calls and clone size are copied from that table; D and trimming were computed from the DNA. Among tens of thousands of clones listed, 75% to 90% were seen once. The CDR3 runs 13 residues. Germline-derived CDR1 and CDR2 are SGHDN and FVKESK. Trimming removed 4 bases at V and 6 bases at J, with 13 bases between. Sequenced: peripheral blood. The chain employs TRBV14 and TRBJ2-7, with D tentatively TRBD1 (5 bases). The TCR sequence derives from a human donor in a cohort sampled during active COVID-19. The chain's CDR3 is CASSRGMGLEQYF. DNA for the CDR3: TGTGCCAGCAGCCGGGGTATGGGGCTCGAGCAGTACTTC.